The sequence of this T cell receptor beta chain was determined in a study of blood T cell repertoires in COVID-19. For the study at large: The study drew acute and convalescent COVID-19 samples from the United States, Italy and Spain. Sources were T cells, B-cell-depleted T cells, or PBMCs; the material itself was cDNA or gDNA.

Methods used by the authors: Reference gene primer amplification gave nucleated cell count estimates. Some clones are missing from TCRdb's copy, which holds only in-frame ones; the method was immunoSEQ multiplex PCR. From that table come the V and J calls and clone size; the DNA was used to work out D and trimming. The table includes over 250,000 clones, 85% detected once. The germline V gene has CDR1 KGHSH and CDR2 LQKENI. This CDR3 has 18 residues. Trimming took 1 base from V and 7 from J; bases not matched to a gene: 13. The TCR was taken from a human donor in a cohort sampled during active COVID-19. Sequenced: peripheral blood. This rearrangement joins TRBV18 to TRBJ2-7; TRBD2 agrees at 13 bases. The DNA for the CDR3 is TGTGCCAGCTCACCACTTACCGGGACTAGCGGGAACCGCGGAGAGCAGTACTTC. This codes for CASSPLTGTSGNRGEQYF.